Listed here is a single T cell receptor (beta chain). Its cognate antigen is unknown. The PCR made use of 60 Vbeta and 13 Jbeta primers. Sequenced by immunoSEQ multiplex PCR; TCRdb stores in-frame clones only, minus some. In the table there are 130,000 to 150,000 clones, about three quarters of which are singletons. V dropped 4 bases and J dropped 0; count of bases not matched to a gene: 10. Germline values: CDR1 SGHDT, CDR2 YYEEEE. The CDR3 has 16 residues. The entry originates in a study of cytomegalovirus exposure and HLA in healthy donors. Overall study findings and caveats: Earlier analysis yielded a pattern in which most TCR beta V segments were productive about 87% or about 30% of the time. Some TCR beta chains (roughly 150 of them) were listed as cytomegalovirus-associated.

The chain has TRBV5-6 and TRBJ2-7, with 7 nucleotides matching TRBD2. This TCR came from a male donor in good health and CMV-seropositive. Sequencing used PBMCs. The CDR3: CASSLPKAGNSYEQYF. The CDR3 DNA is TGTGCCAGCAGCCTACCGAAAGCGGGGAACTCCTACGAGCAGTACTTC.